The 9 T cell receptor beta chains given below trace back to one sample, sequenced in a study of beta chain features in type 1 diabetes. Study-wide points: The study found moderately but significantly shorter TCRB CDR3s in all four CD4+ subsets of Type 1 diabetes patients.

The sequenced template was cDNA made from the entire isolated RNA. Profiling relied on immunoSEQ multiplex PCR, and the TCRdb table lists in-frame clones only, not all of them. The sample consists of 600,000 to 700,000 clones, 12% of them appearing once. These receptors are not linked to any known antigen. The material sequenced was naive CD4+ T cells from blood. The receptors stem from a man aged 30-40 years with type 1 diabetes.

This clone was seen a few times. The chain employs TRBV27 and TRBJ2-3, with D possibly being TRBD1 (6 bases). CDR3 length: 14 amino acids. Germline CDR1 reads MNHEY; CDR2 reads SMNVEV (reference sequence). Trimming cost V 8 bases and J 1 base, with 13 bases left between them. CDR3 residues: CASGLGTRTDTQYF. CDR3 coding DNA: TGTGCCAGCGGCCTCGGGACACGCACAGATACGCAGTATTTT.

This clone was counted between two and nine times. CDR3 loop: CASRGLAGGPTDTQYF. CDR3 in DNA: TGTGCCAGCAGGGGACTAGCGGGGGGACCCACAGATACGCAGTATTTT. This sequence joins TRBV2 and TRBJ2-3; 15 bases align to TRBD2. Losses at the gene ends were 6 bases for V and 2 bases for J; bases not matched to a gene: 3. This CDR3 is built from 16 residues. The germline CDR1 and CDR2 sequences are SNHLY and FYNNEI.

This clone occurred a few times. This chain connects TRBV28 to TRBJ1-4; 9 bases are a match to TRBD1. The CDR3 totals 14 residues. Unmatched junction bases numbered 4, after V lost 4 bases and J lost 7 bases. From germline, CDR1 is MDHEN and CDR2 SYDVKM. CDR3 nucleotides: TGTGCCAGCAGTTCGCGACAGGGGGTTGAAAAACTGTTTTTT. Amino acids: CASSSRQGVEKLFF.

The V call is TRBV2, the J call TRBJ1-1, with D perhaps matching TRBD1 (5 bases). The V end was cut by 0 bases, the J end by 4 bases, with 12 bases between. The germline CDR1 and CDR2 sequences are SNHLY and FYNNEI. The CDR3 is 15 amino acids. CDR3 sequence reads: CASSEAGYGGTEAFF. The DNA of the CDR3 is TGTGCCAGCAGTGAAGCGGGTTATGGGGGCACTGAAGCTTTCTTT.

This clone was detected a few times. This chain uses TRBV5-6 with TRBJ1-5; TRBD1 aligns across 7 bases. The germline gives CDR1 SGHDT, CDR2 YYEEEE. With 4 bases clipped from V and 6 bases from J, the junction kept 4 bases outside the gene matches. This CDR3 contains 13 residues. The CDR3 DNA reads as TGTGCCAGCAGCATACAGGGGTCTCAGCCCCAGCATTTT. This encodes CASSIQGSQPQHF.

This chain joins TRBV6-5 and TRBJ2-7; 9 bases line up with TRBD1. J gave up 4 bases and V 6 bases, and 7 bases lay outside the gene matches. The CDR3 has 14 amino acids. In germline, CDR1 is MNHEY, CDR2 SVGAGI. The CDR3 here is CASRADRGRYEQYF. CDR3 bases: TGTGCCAGCAGGGCGGACAGGGGAAGGTACGAGCAGTACTTC.

The genes are TRBV7-9 and TRBJ1-2; D is unresolved. Germline lookup yields CDR1 SEHNR and CDR2 FQNEAQ (reference sequence). The CDR3 length is 16 residues. The V end was cut by 1 base, the J end by 5 bases, with 17 bases between. CDR3 DNA: TGTGCCAGCAGCTTAGGAGATGGGCCGAGGGCTTATGGCTACACCTTC. The encoded protein is CASSLGDGPRAYGYTF.

This chain links TRBV5-1 with TRBJ2-1; 11 bases are shared with TRBD2. Germline V CDR1 and CDR2: SGHRS, YFSETQ. The V segment lost 5 bases and the J segment 8 bases; nucleotides outside the gene matches: 15. The CDR3 loop spans 17 amino acids. Here the CDR3 DNA reads TGCGCCAGCAGTTTTACTAGCGGGGGCCTCGAAGGCTATGAGCAGTTCTTC. The encoded protein is CASSFTSGGLEGYEQFF. Full variable domain (outside the CDR3, taken from reference TRBV5-1 and TRBJ2-1): KAGVTQTPRYLIKTRGQQVTLSCSPISGHRSVSWYQQTPGQGLQFLFEYFSETQRNKGNFPGRFSGRQFSNSRSEMNVSTLELGDSALYLCASSFTSGGLEGYEQFFGPGTRLTVL.

This sequence joins TRBV30 and TRBJ2-6, with TRBD1 matching over 8 bases. Unmatched junction bases numbered 12, after V lost 2 bases and J lost 3 bases. Germline V CDR1 and CDR2: GTSNPN, SVGIG (reference sequence). This CDR3 has 18 amino acids. CDR3 sequence: CAWSHHGQGNFGANVLTF. The CDR3 DNA reads TGTGCCTGGAGTCACCACGGACAGGGAAATTTTGGGGCCAACGTCCTGACTTTC.